The subject of this entry is one T cell receptor beta chain. This specimen belongs to a study of blood T cell repertoires in COVID-19. About the research overall: T cells, B-cell-depleted T cells, or PBMCs provided the cDNA or gDNA that served as material.

V lost 4 bases and J lost 6; bases outside the gene matches: 8. The CDR3 covers 14 residues. Germline V lookup: CDR1 SGDLS, CDR2 YYNGEE. In the authors' methods: Amplification from reference gene primers served as the basis for estimated nucleated cell counts. TCRdb keeps only in-frame clones here, not all; method: immunoSEQ multiplex PCR. That table gives V, J and clone size, and the DNA gave D and trimming. The top ten clones hold roughly 3.6% of a sample with 140,000 to 150,000 clones, 75% to 85% of them seen once. Input material: peripheral blood. The receptor comes from a man between 65 and 85 years old who had recovered from COVID-19. The J gene is TRBJ1-1, the V gene TRBV9; 8 nucleotides agree with TRBD1. The CDR3 sequence: CASSTGQGKAEAFF. CDR3 coding DNA: TGTGCCAGCAGCACCGGACAGGGTAAAGCTGAAGCTTTCTTT.